These T cell receptor beta chains were read from a single sample in a study of OX40 agonist ivuxolimab in advanced cancers. TCRdb's table, derived via immunoSEQ multiplex PCR, lists solely in-frame clones and lacks some. The sample holds under 150,000 clones, roughly nine tenths seen once. This material consisted of CD4+ or CD8+ T cells sorted from blood, taken in a trial of the OX40 agonist ivuxolimab. These receptors were collected from an adult with an advanced solid tumor such as melanoma, head and neck, liver or kidney cancer. CDR3s include the opening cysteine and the closing phenylalanine or tryptophan. D genes are given only for firm matches. Part of the rows lack a size; the others show once, few, many or a class for expanded clones.

j_gene	d_gene	abundance	v_gene	CDR3aa	CDR3nt
TRBJ2-1	.	.	TRBV7-6	CASSFVGNEQFF	TGTGCCAGCAGCTTCGTGGGAAATGAGCAGTTCTTC
TRBJ1-3	.	medium-sized	TRBV4-1	CASSLGEGGRNTIYF	TGCGCCAGCAGCCTCGGGGAGGGCGGGCGGAACACCATATATTTT
TRBJ2-6	.	once	TRBV6-6	CASRPGGANVLTF	TGTGCCAGCAGGCCCGGGGGGGCCAACGTCCTGACTTTC
TRBJ1-1	TRBD1	.	TRBV27	CASSAGTAQNTEAFF	TGTGCCAGCAGTGCGGGGACAGCCCAAAACACTGAAGCTTTCTTT
TRBJ2-5	TRBD1	.	TRBV10-3	CAISGQGAETQYF	TGTGCCATCAGTGGACAGGGGGCAGAGACCCAGTACTTC
TRBJ1-4	.	.	TRBV6-6	CASSSPQGTTNEKLFF	TGTGCCAGCAGTTCTCCACAGGGCACAACTAATGAAAAACTGTTTTTT
TRBJ1-6	.	.	TRBV7-2	CASSLGGTSFRSLHF	TGTGCCAGCAGCTTAGGTGGCACATCCTTTAGGTCCCTCCACTTT
TRBJ2-4	TRBD2	.	TRBV23-1	CASSREGRGAKNIQYF	TGCGCCAGCAGTCGGGAGGGGCGAGGAGCCAAAAACATTCAGTACTTC
TRBJ1-1	TRBD1	.	TRBV25-1	CASSPSGGDGAFF	TGTGCCAGCTCCCCGTCAGGGGGCGATGGGGCTTTCTTT
TRBJ2-2	TRBD2	.	TRBV4-2	CASSPRAGGDSTGELFF	TGTGCCAGCAGCCCCCGGGCGGGGGGCGATTCCACCGGGGAGCTGTTTTTT
TRBJ2-3	.	.	TRBV2	CASTVSGLRTDTQYF	TGTGCCAGCACTGTTTCGGGACTTCGCACAGATACGCAGTATTTT
TRBJ2-1	.	few	TRBV29-1	CSVEARQDPFF	TGCAGCGTTGAAGCCAGACAGGATCCGTTCTTC
TRBJ2-7	.	.	TRBV27	CASFLPALRESALFQYF	TGTGCCAGCTTTCTGCCCGCCCTCAGGGAGTCTGCCCTTTTTCAGTACTTC
TRBJ2-1	.	.	TRBV28	CASTPGLTSYNEQFF	TGTGCCAGCACCCCGGGACTTACATCCTACAATGAGCAGTTCTTC
TRBJ2-5	.	.	TRBV2	CASGFGETQYF	TGTGCCAGCGGGTTCGGAGAGACCCAGTACTTC
TRBJ1-1	.	.	TRBV4-3	CASSQDVGQVTTEAFF	TGCGCCAGCAGCCAAGATGTCGGCCAGGTCACCACTGAAGCTTTCTTT
TRBJ2-3	TRBD1	.	TRBV25-1	CASSPWTGDTDTQYF	TGTGCCAGCAGCCCATGGACAGGGGACACAGATACGCAGTATTTT
TRBJ2-7	.	once	TRBV6-1	CASSESEGRGPRRQYF	TGTGCCAGCAGTGAATCTGAGGGGCGGGGGCCCCGGCGACAGTACTTC
TRBJ2-2	.	once	TRBV7-9	CASSLGQGSSTGELFF	TGTGCCAGCAGCTTAGGTCAGGGGTCGAGCACCGGGGAGCTGTTTTTT
TRBJ1-2	.	.	TRBV14	CASSPTQIYGYTF	TGTGCCAGCAGCCCGACCCAGATCTATGGCTACACCTTC
TRBJ1-1	.	once	TRBV7-2	CASSLEAGEAFF	TGTGCCAGCAGCTTAGAGGCAGGTGAAGCTTTCTTT
TRBJ1-1	.	.	TRBV28	CASSSPEGLNTEAFF	TGTGCCAGCAGTTCCCCTGAGGGCCTTAACACTGAAGCTTTCTTT
TRBJ1-2	.	.	TRBV25-1	CASSDRANYGYTF	TGTGCCAGCAGTGACCGGGCTAACTATGGCTACACCTTC
TRBJ2-3	.	.	TRBV7-2	CASRLDLGLLDTQYF	TGTGCCAGCAGGCTTGACTTGGGACTGTTGGATACGCAGTATTTT
TRBJ2-5	.	.	TRBV5-1	CASSFIRETQYF	TGCGCCAGCAGCTTCATCCGGGAGACCCAGTACTTC
TRBJ2-1	TRBD1	.	TRBV19	CASRSFAGQGGEQFF	TGTGCCAGTCGGTCATTTGCGGGACAGGGGGGTGAGCAGTTCTTC
TRBJ2-7	.	.	TRBV5-4	CASSPEHGSYEQYF	TGTGCCAGCAGCCCAGAACACGGGTCCTACGAGCAGTACTTC
TRBJ1-2	.	.	TRBV6-5	CASSLQYGYTF	TGTGCCAGCAGTCTACAATATGGCTACACCTTC
TRBJ2-1	TRBD2	.	TRBV10-3	CAISEREGASSYNEQFF	TGTGCCATCAGCGAGCGGGAAGGGGCATCCTCCTACAATGAGCAGTTCTTC
TRBJ1-1	TRBD1	.	TRBV7-9	CASSLRGQEAFF	TGTGCCAGCAGCTTACGGGGACAGGAAGCTTTCTTT
TRBJ1-6	.	.	TRBV27	CASGRPGDSPLHF	TGTGCCAGCGGACGCCCGGGTGACTCACCCCTCCACTTT
TRBJ1-1	.	.	TRBV4-3	CASGPQMNTEAFF	TGCGCCAGCGGGCCCCAAATGAACACTGAAGCTTTCTTT
TRBJ1-1	.	few	TRBV30	CAWSVVLNTEAFF	TGTGCCTGGAGTGTTGTCCTAAACACTGAAGCTTTCTTT
TRBJ2-7	.	.	TRBV19	CASSPQFSEQYF	TGTGCCAGTAGTCCTCAGTTCAGCGAGCAGTACTTC
TRBJ1-2	.	.	TRBV7-9	CASSLEQGYSYTF	TGTGCCAGCAGCTTAGAACAGGGTTACAGCTACACCTTC
TRBJ1-3	.	.	TRBV4-3	CASSQFQGSGNTIYF	TGCGCCAGCAGCCAGTTCCAGGGGTCCGGAAACACCATATATTTT
TRBJ2-4	TRBD2	.	TRBV2	CACGGGAKNIQYF	TGTGCTTGCGGCGGGGGAGCCAAAAACATTCAGTACTTC
TRBJ2-3	.	.	TRBV2	CATGQVGDTQYF	TGTGCCACAGGGCAGGTGGGAGATACGCAGTATTTT
TRBJ2-7	.	.	TRBV9	CASSERDGREQYF	TGTGCCAGCAGCGAACGGGACGGCCGCGAGCAGTACTTC
TRBJ1-6	TRBD1	.	TRBV11-2	CASSPSGTGGPYNSPLHF	TGTGCCAGCAGCCCTTCGGGAACAGGGGGCCCCTATAATTCACCCCTCCACTTT
TRBJ1-1	TRBD1	.	TRBV7-9	CASSLTTGGDRKNTEAFF	TGTGCCAGCAGCCTAACGACAGGGGGGGACCGGAAGAACACTGAAGCTTTCTTT
TRBJ2-5	TRBD1	.	TRBV5-6	CASSLEPGQTQETQYF	TGTGCCAGCAGCTTAGAACCGGGACAGACACAAGAGACCCAGTACTTC
TRBJ1-5	TRBD1	.	TRBV19	CASIGQGYSNQPQHF	TGTGCCAGTATAGGACAGGGTTATAGCAATCAGCCCCAGCATTTT
TRBJ1-2	.	.	TRBV28	CASSNNYGYTF	TGTGCCAGCAGCAATAACTATGGCTACACCTTC
TRBJ1-2	.	.	TRBV6-5	CASSYDTNYGYTF	TGTGCCAGCAGTTACGACACCAACTATGGCTACACCTTC
TRBJ1-1	.	.	TRBV29-1	CSVDEMNTEAFF	TGCAGCGTTGACGAGATGAACACTGAAGCTTTCTTT